The 8 T cell receptor beta chains below were found in one sample sequenced in a study of T cell repertoires in ileal Crohn's disease. The sample's time point: neoterminal ileum biopsy at postoperative endoscopy, about 6 months after surgery. Profiling relied on immunoSEQ multiplex PCR, and the TCRdb table lists in-frame clones only, not all of them. This table has 4,000 or so clones, around 82% appearing once. Sequences were obtained from ileal tissue. The receptors originated from an adult with Crohn's disease.

The rearrangement joins TRBV6-4 to TRBJ1-2, with TRBD1 matching 7 bases. After removal of 4 bases from V and 7 bases from J, the junction contained 6 bases not matched to a gene. Germline assignment: CDR1 MRHNA and CDR2 SNTAGT. The CDR3 loop spans 13 amino acids. The chain's CDR3 is CASSGERGPGYTF. DNA of the CDR3: TGTGCCAGCAGTGGTGAAAGGGGGCCTGGCTACACCTTC.

This clone was detected only once. The gene calls are TRBV25-1 and TRBJ2-3; tentative D call: TRBD2 (6 bases). CDR1 is MGHDK, CDR2 SYGVNS, per germline. CDR3 length: 15 residues. Trimming removed 4 bases from V and 0 bases from J, with 11 bases in between. CDR3 nucleotides: TGTGCCAGCAGTGTTGGGACTTATAGCACAGATACGCAGTATTTT. Translation gives CASSVGTYSTDTQYF.

This clone was observed once. The chain carries TRBV5-4 and TRBJ2-7; TRBD1 agrees at 9 bases. V was clipped by 0 bases and J by 1 base; unmatched bases: 2. This CDR3 contains 15 residues. Germline loops: CDR1 SGHNT, CDR2 YYREEE (reference sequence). The CDR3 nucleotides are TGTGCCAGCAGCTTGGACAGGGGGCCTTCCTACGAGCAGTACTTC. Amino acid sequence: CASSLDRGPSYEQYF.

This clone was observed a handful of times. The CDR3, as DNA: TGTGCCAGCAGTGTATCCCAGGGTCACTCACCCCTCCACTTT. This codes for CASSVSQGHSPLHF. The rearrangement joins TRBV2 to TRBJ1-6, with a weak D call TRBD1 (5 bases). V dropped 4 bases and J dropped 10 bases, with 14 bases sitting between them. The CDR3 contains 14 residues. Germline CDR1 and CDR2: SNHLY and FYNNEI.

V usage is TRBV11-2 and J usage is TRBJ2-2; D unclear. The CDR3 spans 11 residues. Germline-derived CDR1 and CDR2 are SGHAT and FQNNGV. Trimming cost V 8 bases and J 6 bases, with 7 bases left between them. CDR3 sequence reads: CASAWPGELFF. CDR3 in DNA: TGTGCCAGCGCCTGGCCCGGGGAGCTGTTTTTT.

The V call is TRBV5-1, the J call TRBJ1-2, with D unresolved. V was cut by 1 base and J by 3 bases, with 7 bases left in between. The CDR3 runs 13 residues. Germline lookup yields CDR1 SGHRS and CDR2 YFSETQ. The CDR3 protein is CASSLYGDYGYTF. The DNA of the CDR3 is TGCGCCAGCAGCTTGTACGGGGACTATGGCTACACCTTC. The full variable domain, rest sourced from reference TRBV5-1 and TRBJ1-2, is KAGVTQTPRYLIKTRGQQVTLSCSPISGHRSVSWYQQTPGQGLQFLFEYFSETQRNKGNFPGRFSGRQFSNSRSEMNVSTLELGDSALYLCASSLYGDYGYTFGSGTRLTVV.

This clone was recorded once. This same CDR3 is encoded by further DNA sequences in the sample. The genes are TRBV7-9 and TRBJ2-7; unclear D gene. Germline V gene sequence: CDR1 SEHNR, CDR2 FQNEAQ (reference sequence). The V gene lost 3 bases and the J gene lost 4 bases, with 4 bases spanning the gap. The CDR3 loop spans 11 amino acids. CDR3 residues: CASSFRYEQYF. The CDR3 DNA reads as TGTGCCAGCAGCTTCCGGTACGAGCAGTACTTC.

The chain is built from TRBV7-2 and TRBJ2-2; no definite D call. Germline assignment: CDR1 SGHTA and CDR2 FQGNSA. The CDR3 spans 14 residues. V was trimmed by 2 bases and J by 6 bases, leaving 10 bases between them. CDR3 sequence (DNA): TGTGCCAGCAGCTTAATGGTAGTTGCCGGGGAGCTGTTTTTT. Residues: CASSLMVVAGELFF.